This T cell receptor (beta chain) was sequenced for a study of OX40 agonist ivuxolimab in advanced cancers. Researchers took blood at baseline, on cycle 4 day 1, and on cycle 7 day 1. Regarding the study as a whole: At 0.1 to 3.0 mg/kg, clonal expansion of CD4+ and CD8+ blood T cells had occurred by week 6.

To note about this clone: Its antigen remains unknown.

The method was immunoSEQ multiplex PCR; TCRdb's version includes in-frame clones alone and lacks a portion of them. The sample has about 68,000 clones; more than 75% are singletons. The CDR3 has 13 residues. The germline CDR1 and CDR2 sequences are SGHRS and YFSETQ. The junction had 4 bases not matched to a gene; V was cut back by 5 bases and J by 5 bases. This clonotype was sampled from an adult with an advanced solid tumor such as melanoma, head and neck, liver or kidney cancer. Sequenced here: CD4+ or CD8+ T cells sorted from blood, sampled in a trial of the OX40 agonist ivuxolimab. The genes are TRBV5-1 and TRBJ2-7, with 10 bases identical to TRBD1. The CDR3 coding sequence is TGCGCCAGCAGTCGGGACAGGGGAAACGAGCAGTACTTC. Its translation: CASSRDRGNEQYF.